Shown below are 7 T cell receptor beta chains from a single sample sequenced in a study of cytomegalovirus exposure and HLA in healthy donors. PCR involved 60 Vbeta and 13 Jbeta primers. Produced via immunoSEQ multiplex PCR; TCRdb's table is partial and in-frame only. Among roughly 100,000 clones listed, roughly three fifths were seen once. The sample taken for sequencing was PBMCs. The receptor set was obtained from a man younger than 40 in good health and CMV-seropositive.

V and J are TRBV6-6 and TRBJ1-2; no clear D. The V end lost 7 bases, the J end lost 4 bases, and 7 bases lay between the germline ends. The CDR3 totals 11 residues. CDR1 and CDR2 (germline): MNHNY, SVGAGI (reference sequence). The DNA for the CDR3 is TGTGCCAGCATATCAGGCTATGGCTACACCTTC. Encoded protein: CASISGYGYTF.

This clone was seen only a few times. V gene TRBV10-3 combines with J gene TRBJ1-3; D call uncertain. V was clipped by 3 bases and J by 0 bases, with 6 bases between them. The CDR3 is 14 amino acids. Germline V lookup: CDR1 ENHRY, CDR2 SYGVKD. Written as DNA, the CDR3 is TGTGCCATCAGTGACTCCTACTCTGGAAACACCATATATTTT. Protein: CAISDSYSGNTIYF.

This sequence joins TRBV7-3 and TRBJ2-2, with 9 bases identical to TRBD2. There are 17 residues in the CDR3. The germline V gene has CDR1 SGHTA and CDR2 FQGTGA. V was clipped by 1 base and J by 4 bases; unmatched bases: 7. CDR3 loop: CASSLRAGGFSTGELFF. In DNA form, the CDR3 reads TGTGCCAGCAGCTTAAGGGCGGGGGGGTTCAGCACCGGGGAGCTGTTTTTT. Variable domain in full (rest from reference TRBV7-3 and TRBJ2-2): GAGVSQTPSNKVTEKGKYVELRCDPISGHTALYWYRQSLGQGPEFLIYFQGTGAADDSGLPNDRFFAVRPEGSVSTLKIQRTERGDSAVYLCASSLRAGGFSTGELFFGEGSRLTVL.

The CDR3 sequence: CASSATGSGETQYF. The CDR3 DNA is TGTGCCAGCAGCGCGACAGGCTCGGGAGAGACCCAGTACTTC. The chain recombines TRBV7-9 with TRBJ2-5, with D possibly TRBD1 on 6 matching bases. In germline, CDR1 is SEHNR, CDR2 FQNEAQ (reference sequence). The ends were cut back, 5 bases at V and 4 bases at J, with 14 bases in the middle. The CDR3 length is 14 residues.

This rearrangement joins TRBV6-1 to TRBJ2-1, with a possible D match to TRBD1 (6 bases). Germline CDR1 MNHNS, CDR2 SASEGT. The CDR3 consists of 14 residues. The V gene lost 10 bases and the J gene lost 6 bases, with 19 bases spanning the gap. CDR3 residues: CATHFGTIRNEQFF. Written as DNA, the CDR3 is TGTGCCACGCACTTCGGGACAATTCGCAATGAGCAGTTCTTC.

The chain is built from TRBV2 and TRBJ2-3; no definite D call. This CDR3 is built from 13 residues. The germline CDR1 and CDR2 sequences are SNHLY and FYNNEI. V lost 3 bases and J 2 bases, leaving 6 bases between the germline ends. The CDR3 loop reads CASSEAFTDTQYF. The DNA for the CDR3 is TGTGCCAGCAGTGAGGCATTCACAGATACGCAGTATTTT.

The rearrangement uses TRBV4-2 and TRBJ2-3, with 9 bases that match TRBD1. V shed 4 bases and J 4 bases; nucleotides not matched to a gene: 6. The CDR3 totals 15 residues. CDR1 LGHNA and CDR2 YNFKEQ come from the germline V gene. Here the CDR3 DNA reads TGTGCCAGCAGCCCTCGACAGGGGGAGGCAGATACGCAGTATTTT. This encodes CASSPRQGEADTQYF.